This TCR beta chain originates from a study of identical twins. CDR3 length: 15 residues. The J segment lost 4 bases and the V segment lost 6 bases, leaving 9 bases of the junction unmatched. CDR1 is SQVTM and CDR2 is ANQGSEA in the germline V gene. cDNA molecules carried unique molecular identifiers, and template switching added a universal primer site. TCRdb re-analysed the 5' RACE reads in MiXCR, keeping a single row per CDR3 protein. The sample contains about 1.7 million distinct CDR3 sequences, around 29% of which appear only once. In the case of this clonotype: Its target is not known.

Study-wide points: Weaker excess twin sharing was seen among beta out-of-frame sequences.

The sequence was obtained from a newborn girl in good health. The sequencing input was cord blood. The V gene is TRBV29-1, the J gene TRBJ2-3; TRBD2 matches at 11 bases. As DNA, the CDR3 is TGCAGCGTGGACACCACGGGACTAGCGGCAGATACGCAGTATTTT. Encoded protein: CSVDTTGLAADTQYF.